This record concerns one T cell receptor (beta chain) sequence. The record originates from a study of shared clonotypes between healthy human individuals. Study processing details: ImmunoSEQ supplied junction-only sequences lacking quality scores, so filtering was different. Data came from immunoSEQ multiplex PCR; TCRdb stores just in-frame clones and leaves some out. V and J calls and clone size are as listed in that table; D and trimming were resolved from the DNA. The table has roughly 2.5 million clones, about 92% seen once. Trimming removed 1 base from V and 6 bases from J, with 9 bases in between. The CDR3 extends over 12 amino acids. CDR1 and CDR2 from the germline V gene are GTSNPN and SVGIG (reference sequence). CD4+ cells yielded CD45RA+ naive and CD45RA-negative memory subsets.

The gene calls are TRBV30 and TRBJ2-5; perhaps TRBD2 as D (5 bases). This clonotype was sampled from a man between 18 and 35 years old in good health. Sequencing was performed on naive CD4+ T cells sorted from blood. Subset: CD45RA+ positively selected. CDR3 residues: CAWSARGKTQYF. The CDR3 DNA reads as TGTGCCTGGAGTGCCCGAGGGAAGACCCAGTACTTC.